The clone carrying this T cell receptor (beta chain) appeared a few times. The table came from immunoSEQ multiplex PCR; TCRdb's copy has only in-frame clones and leaves some out. Seen here are over 110,000 clones, 65% to 80% observed once, and the top ten hold over 10%. CDR3 size: 17 residues. Germline CDR1 and CDR2: LGHNA and YSLEER. V lost 1 base and J lost 0, with 12 bases in between. The sample is drawn from a study of blood T cell repertoires in COVID-19. Sample: peripheral blood. The TCR was taken from a man older than 75 with acute or convalescent COVID-19. The rearrangement uses TRBV4-3 and TRBJ2-2; TRBD1 is a possible D gene (6 bases). In DNA form, the CDR3 reads TGCGCCAGCAGCCAAGGACAGGCCATCGCGAACACCGGGGAGCTGTTTTTT. This translates into CASSQGQAIANTGELFF.